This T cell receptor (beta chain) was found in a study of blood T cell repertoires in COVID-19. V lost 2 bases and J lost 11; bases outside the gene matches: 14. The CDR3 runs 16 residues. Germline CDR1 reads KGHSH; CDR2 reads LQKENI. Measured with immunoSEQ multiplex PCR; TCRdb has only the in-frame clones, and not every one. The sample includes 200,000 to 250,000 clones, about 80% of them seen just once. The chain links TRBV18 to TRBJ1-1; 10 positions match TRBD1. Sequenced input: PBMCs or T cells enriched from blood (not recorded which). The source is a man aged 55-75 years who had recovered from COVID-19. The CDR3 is CASSPARDRGPHRAFF. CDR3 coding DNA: TGTGCCAGCTCACCAGCCCGGGACAGGGGACCCCACCGCGCTTTCTTT.